The 18 T cell receptor beta chains reported below all come from one sample, sequenced in a study of blood T cell repertoires in COVID-19. TCRdb's copy holds only in-frame clones and misses some; the assay was immunoSEQ multiplex PCR. Of some 130,000 clones in the sample, around 76% were seen once. The sequenced sample consisted of peripheral blood. Source of these receptors: a man of 80 years or more with acute or convalescent COVID-19.

The chain couples TRBV5-8 to TRBJ2-2; 9 positions agree with TRBD1. V lost 5 bases to trimming and J lost 1 base; unmatched junction nucleotides: 3. The CDR3 loop spans 15 amino acids. CDR1 is SGHTS and CDR2 is YDEGEE in the germline V gene. This CDR3 reads CASRRTGVNTGELFF. As DNA, the CDR3 is TGTGCCAGCAGAAGGACAGGGGTGAACACCGGGGAGCTGTTTTTT.

In its sample, this clone was seen once. The chain couples TRBV11-2 to TRBJ1-4, with TRBD1 matching over 7 bases. CDR3 length equals 16 residues. Germline V lookup: CDR1 SGHAT, CDR2 FQNNGV. The ends lost 4 bases at V and 4 bases at J; junction bases unmatched: 9. The CDR3 DNA reads as TGTGCCAGCAGCTCCGCCGGGACAGTCCTTAATGAAAAACTGTTTTTT. Amino acid sequence: CASSSAGTVLNEKLFF.

The CDR3 loop is CASSAGTVGHPRGSYEQYF. As DNA, the CDR3 is TGTGCCAGCAGCGCGGGGACAGTGGGACACCCAAGGGGTTCCTACGAGCAGTACTTC. The chain recombines TRBV7-9 with TRBJ2-7, with D perhaps TRBD1 (7 bases). There are 19 residues in the CDR3. Germline CDR1 reads SEHNR; CDR2 reads FQNEAQ (reference sequence). Trimming stripped 5 bases from V and 1 base from J, with 27 bases between.

This chain links TRBV9 with TRBJ1-2, with D possibly TRBD1 on 6 matching bases. The germline gives CDR1 SGDLS, CDR2 YYNGEE. The CDR3 runs 15 residues. Trimming took 0 bases from V and 8 from J, leaving 17 bases between them. CDR3 in amino acids: CASSVGSRDNRGYTF. The CDR3, as DNA: TGTGCCAGCAGCGTAGGATCCCGGGACAATCGAGGCTACACCTTC. The full variable domain, its missing parts supplied by reference TRBV9 and TRBJ1-2, is DSGVTQTPKHLITATGQRVTLRCSPRSGDLSVYWYQQSLDQGLQFLIQYYNGEERAKGNILERFSAQQFPDLHSELNLSSLELGDSALYFCASSVGSRDNRGYTFGSGTRLTVV.

This chain connects TRBV7-3 to TRBJ1-1; D might be TRBD1 (6 bases). This CDR3 comprises 15 residues. Germline CDR1 and CDR2: SGHTA and FQGTGA. Trimming cost V 0 bases and J 7 bases, with 15 bases left between them. DNA of the CDR3: TGTGCCAGCAGCTTAACGGGCGGGGGCTTTAATGAAGCTTTCTTT. Its protein is CASSLTGGGFNEAFF.

This clone was seen many times. The J gene is TRBJ1-3, the V gene TRBV4-1, with TRBD1 identical over 8 bases. Trimming removed 4 bases from V and 4 bases from J; junction bases left unmatched: 12. The CDR3 runs to 17 residues. CDR1 and CDR2 (germline): MGHRA, YSYEKL. CDR3 loop: CASSPQPQGAGGNTIYF. The CDR3 nucleotides are TGCGCCAGCAGCCCTCAACCCCAGGGGGCAGGGGGAAACACCATATATTTT.

The rearrangement joins TRBV4-3 to TRBJ2-4; 8 positions agree with TRBD1. Germline lookup yields CDR1 LGHNA and CDR2 YSLEER. V shed 5 bases and J 3 bases; nucleotides not matched to a gene: 6. This CDR3 is 15 amino acids long. CDR3 in amino acids: CASSFHRGSKNIQYF. The CDR3 region has the DNA TGCGCCAGCAGCTTCCACAGGGGGAGCAAAAACATTCAGTACTTC.

The J gene is TRBJ1-2, the V gene TRBV18, with unresolved D. Trimming took off 5 bases at V and 6 bases at J, with 19 bases between the two ends. The CDR3 loop spans 15 amino acids. CDR1 is KGHSH and CDR2 is LQKENI in the germline V gene. DNA for the CDR3: TGTGCCAGCTCATCAGTGCCGGAGAAGCTGGATGGCTACACCTTC. This translates into CASSSVPEKLDGYTF.

This sequence joins TRBV14 and TRBJ1-5; 7 bases agree with TRBD1. The CDR3 length is 13 residues. The germline gives CDR1 SGHDN, CDR2 FVKESK. V dropped 4 bases and J dropped 4; count of bases not matched to a gene: 1. The CDR3 DNA reads as TGTGCCAGCAGCCTCAGGGGGAATCAGCCCCAGCATTTT. It codes for CASSLRGNQPQHF.

The V call is TRBV6-2 or TRBV6-3, the J call TRBJ2-1, with D maybe TRBD1 (6 bases). Germline V gene lookup returns CDR1 MNHEY and CDR2 SVGEGT. Deletions cut 0 bases from V and 9 bases from J, with 15 bases between. The CDR3 is made up of 15 amino acids. The CDR3 sequence is CASSYSGDTTVEQFF. The DNA for the CDR3 is TGTGCCAGCAGTTACTCTGGGGACACCACGGTTGAGCAGTTCTTC.

There are a few counts of this clone. This chain links TRBV6-6 with TRBJ2-7, with 9 positions matching TRBD1. V dropped 1 base and J dropped 6; count of bases not matched to a gene: 4. Germline lookup yields CDR1 MNHNY and CDR2 SVGAGI (reference sequence). The CDR3 runs 14 residues. The CDR3 is CASSYFLDRGEQYF. The CDR3 nucleotides are TGTGCCAGCAGTTACTTCCTGGACAGGGGCGAGCAGTACTTC.

The chain uses TRBV7-2 and TRBJ2-1; D call uncertain. The CDR3 totals 12 residues. CDR1 is SGHTA, CDR2 FQGNSA, per germline. Between the trimmed V and J ends, which lost 3 bases and 7 bases, there was a span of 7 bases. The CDR3 spells CASSFSGNEQFF. In DNA form, the CDR3 reads TGTGCCAGCAGCTTTTCAGGAAATGAGCAGTTCTTC.

This clone was observed a few times. This sequence joins TRBV6-5 and TRBJ1-5; weak D call: TRBD1 (5 bases). There are 13 residues in the CDR3. Looked up from germline, CDR1 is MNHEY and CDR2 is SVGAGI. V was shortened by 6 bases and J by 4 bases, with 10 bases between the two germline ends. Here the CDR3 reads CASRPDRNQPQHF. The CDR3, as DNA: TGTGCCAGCAGGCCCGACAGAAATCAGCCCCAGCATTTT.

This clone was counted only a few times. This chain joins TRBV28 and TRBJ1-6; D is possibly TRBD1 (5 bases). The CDR3 has 14 amino acids. Trimming left V 3 bases short and J 10 bases short, with 13 bases between. Germline V gives CDR1 MDHEN, CDR2 SYDVKM. CDR3 residues: CASSFGGIESPLHF. CDR3 sequence (DNA): TGTGCCAGCAGTTTCGGGGGTATAGAATCACCCCTCCACTTT.

The genes are TRBV2 and TRBJ1-6; TRBD1 might be the D (6 bases). The V and J ends lost 7 bases and 10 bases respectively, with 17 bases between them. Germline assignment: CDR1 SNHLY and CDR2 FYNNEI. This CDR3 is built from 14 residues. The CDR3 DNA sequence: TGTGCCAGCAAGGACAGCCAAGAGTTGTCACCCCTCCACTTT. This gives the protein CASKDSQELSPLHF.

The genes are TRBV3-1 (or the pseudogene TRBV3-2) and TRBJ2-2, with D hard to call. Trimming shortened V by 0 bases and J by 5 bases, and 4 bases separated the two germline ends. The CDR3 consists of 13 residues. The germline V gene has CDR1 LGHDT and CDR2 YNNKEL (reference sequence). DNA of the CDR3: TGTGCCAGCAGCCAAGAAGAGACCGGGGAGCTGTTTTTT. Translating it yields CASSQEETGELFF.

In its sample, this clone was seen once. The chain couples TRBV5-1 to TRBJ2-7; 8 bases are a match to TRBD2. CDR3 length: 17 amino acids. Germline V CDR1 and CDR2: SGHRS, YFSETQ. Unmatched junction bases numbered 15, after V lost 4 bases and J lost 3 bases. The CDR3 region is CASSPGGERPRGYEQYF. CDR3 coding DNA: TGCGCCAGCAGCCCGGGGGGGGAGAGGCCTAGGGGCTACGAGCAGTACTTC.

This clone was counted only a few times. The chain joins TRBV7-8 to TRBJ1-5, with D possibly being TRBD1 (5 bases). The CDR3 extends over 14 amino acids. The V and J ends lost 3 bases and 5 bases respectively, with 11 bases between them. The V gene's germline CDR1 is SGHVS and CDR2 FQNEAQ. Written as DNA, the CDR3 is TGTGCCAGCAGCTTGCACCAAGGGGATCAGCCCCAGCATTTT. Its protein product is CASSLHQGDQPQHF.